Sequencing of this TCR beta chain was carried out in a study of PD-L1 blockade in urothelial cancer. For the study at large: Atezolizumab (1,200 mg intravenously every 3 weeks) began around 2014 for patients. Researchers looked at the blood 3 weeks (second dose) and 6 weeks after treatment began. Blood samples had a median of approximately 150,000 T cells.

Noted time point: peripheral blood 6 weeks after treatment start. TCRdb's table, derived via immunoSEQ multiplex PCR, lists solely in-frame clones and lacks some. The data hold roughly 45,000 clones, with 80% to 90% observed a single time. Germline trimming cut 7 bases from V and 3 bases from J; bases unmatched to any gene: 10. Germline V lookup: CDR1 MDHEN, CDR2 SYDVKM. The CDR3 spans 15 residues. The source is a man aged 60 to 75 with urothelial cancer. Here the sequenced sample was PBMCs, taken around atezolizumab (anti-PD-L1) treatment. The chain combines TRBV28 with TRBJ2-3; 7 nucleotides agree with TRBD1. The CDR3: CASTPGGATTDTQYF. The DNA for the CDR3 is TGTGCCAGCACCCCAGGGGGAGCGACTACAGATACGCAGTATTTT.